These 21 T cell receptor beta chains were sequenced from one sample in a study of CD8+ T cells in alopecia areata. The authors extracted RNA and reverse transcribed it into cDNA as the sequencing template. Repertoires were generated with immunoSEQ multiplex PCR, while TCRdb's copy carries only in-frame clones and drops some. The table has about 99,000 clones, around 60% seen once. Sequencing input: CD4+ T cells sorted from blood. The receptors shown here come from a human donor in good health.

V and J are TRBV4-1 and TRBJ2-5; D is unclear. Trimming cost V 2 bases and J 4 bases, with 8 bases left between them. The CDR3 loop spans 13 amino acids. Germline V lookup: CDR1 MGHRA, CDR2 YSYEKL. CDR3 region: CASSQTRLETQYF. DNA of the CDR3: TGCGCCAGCAGCCAAACCAGACTAGAGACCCAGTACTTC.

This chain joins TRBV6-5 and TRBJ2-1, with 8 bases identical to TRBD2. Losses at the gene ends were 2 bases for V and 10 bases for J; bases not matched to a gene: 10. The CDR3 extends over 15 amino acids. Germline V gene sequence: CDR1 MNHEY, CDR2 SVGAGI. CDR3 DNA: TGTGCCAGCAGTTACGCGGGGGGACCGGACGGGGAGCAGTTCTTC. This translates into CASSYAGGPDGEQFF.

As concerns this clone: A much more abundant neighbour one base away suggests this may be a read error. The chain is built from TRBV7-2 and TRBJ1-4; D not resolved. CDR1 and CDR2 from the germline V gene are SGHTA and FQGNSA. The CDR3 has 14 amino acids. The DNA for the CDR3 is TGTGCCAGCGGCTTAGTCGCGGGGTATGAAAAACTGTTTTTT. It yields the protein CASGLVAGYEKLFF.

Only a few counts were recorded for this clone. The genes are TRBV18 and TRBJ1-1; D remains unclear. From germline, CDR1 is KGHSH and CDR2 LQKENI. There are 14 residues in the CDR3. The V and J ends lost 0 bases and 1 base respectively, with 6 bases between them. CDR3 in amino acids: CASSPPSANTEAFF. CDR3 DNA: TGTGCCAGCTCACCACCCAGTGCGAACACTGAAGCTTTCTTT.

The chain links TRBV29-1 to TRBJ1-1; 12 bases are shared with TRBD1. The CDR3 has 14 amino acids. The trim removed 4 bases at V and 4 bases at J, leaving 4 bases unmatched. Germline CDR1 SQVTM, CDR2 ANQGSEA. The CDR3 DNA reads as TGCAGCGTTGGAGGGACAGGGGGCCGCACTGAAGCTTTCTTT. It translates to CSVGGTGGRTEAFF. The full variable domain, its missing parts supplied by reference TRBV29-1 and TRBJ1-1, is SAVISQKPSRDICQRGTSLTIQCQVDSQVTMMFWYRQQPGQSLTLIATANQGSEATYESGFVIDKFPISRPNLTFSTLTVSNMSPEDSSIYLCSVGGTGGRTEAFFGQGTRLTVV.

The chain is built from TRBV6-5 and TRBJ1-4; D is uncertain. In germline, CDR1 is MNHEY, CDR2 SVGAGI. The V end lost 5 bases, the J end lost 8 bases, and 9 bases lay between the germline ends. The CDR3 runs 12 residues. The CDR3: CASSNRGEKLFF. The CDR3, as DNA: TGTGCCAGCAGTAATAGAGGGGAAAAACTGTTTTTT.

This clone was picked up a small number of times. V gene TRBV19 combines with J gene TRBJ2-5; D gene uncertain. V shed 0 bases and J shed 3 bases, with 5 bases lying between them. Germline CDR1 is LNHDA and CDR2 is SQIVND (reference sequence). This CDR3 is built from 13 residues. CDR3 DNA sequence: TGTGCCAGTAGTATAGATCAGGAAGAGACCCAGTACTTC. It yields the protein CASSIDQEETQYF.

V and J are TRBV29-1 and TRBJ2-2; D gene uncertain. Trimming removed 4 bases at V and 1 base at J, with 4 bases between. The CDR3 totals 12 residues. In germline, CDR1 is SQVTM, CDR2 ANQGSEA. The CDR3 DNA is TGCAGCGTTGTGCAGAACACCGGGGAGCTGTTTTTT. Translation: CSVVQNTGELFF.

The J gene is TRBJ2-7, the V gene TRBV6-6; 9 bases align to TRBD1. CDR1 and CDR2 (germline): MNHNY, SVGAGI (reference sequence). The V segment lost 5 bases and the J segment 0 bases; nucleotides outside the gene matches: 8. The CDR3 extends over 16 amino acids. CDR3 coding DNA: TGTGCCAGCAGTAACCCGGGACAGGGTCTCTCCTACGAGCAGTACTTC. This encodes CASSNPGQGLSYEQYF.

This clone was found a few times. The rearrangement uses TRBV19 and TRBJ2-4, with D perhaps TRBD1 or TRBD2 (5 bases each). The germline CDR1 and CDR2 sequences are LNHDA and SQIVND (reference sequence). CDR3 length: 16 amino acids. The germline V and J ends were trimmed by 3 bases and 1 base, with 13 bases remaining between them. In DNA, the CDR3 is TGTGCCAGTAGTATCGGGCAGGGACGGGCCAAAAACATTCAGTACTTC. It yields the protein CASSIGQGRAKNIQYF.

The chain couples TRBV25-1 to TRBJ1-3; 8 bases match TRBD1. CDR1 is MGHDK and CDR2 is SYGVNS in the germline V gene. The CDR3 extends over 17 amino acids. Trimming removed 1 base from V and 3 bases from J; junction bases left unmatched: 8. DNA of the CDR3: TGTGCCAGCAGTGAATCCCGATCCGGGACAGGTGGAAACACCATATATTTT. It yields the protein CASSESRSGTGGNTIYF.

The chain is built from TRBV25-1 and TRBJ2-6; 7 bases fit TRBD2. Looked up from germline, CDR1 is MGHDK and CDR2 is SYGVNS. The CDR3 spans 18 residues. V shed 2 bases, J shed 0 bases, and the junction held 7 bases outside the gene matches. The CDR3 reads CASSEGTTPRSGANVLTF. In nucleotides, the CDR3 is TGTGCCAGCAGTGAAGGGACTACACCCCGCTCTGGGGCCAACGTCCTGACTTTC. Combining the CDR3 with reference TRBV25-1 and TRBJ2-6 gives the whole variable domain EADIYQTPRYLVIGTGKKITLECSQTMGHDKMYWYQQDPGMELHLIHYSYGVNSTEKGDLSSESTVSRIRTEHFPLTLESARPSHTSQYLCASSEGTTPRSGANVLTFGAGSRLTVL.

V is TRBV4-1 and J is TRBJ1-4, with TRBD1 matching over 10 bases. This CDR3 contains 17 residues. V dropped 4 bases and J dropped 0; count of bases not matched to a gene: 5. Per the germline V gene, CDR1 is MGHRA and CDR2 is YSYEKL. In DNA, the CDR3 is TGCGCCAGCAGCCCGATGGGACAGGGGACAACTAATGAAAAACTGTTTTTT. This codes for CASSPMGQGTTNEKLFF.

The chain employs TRBV19 and TRBJ2-1, with 8 bases aligning to TRBD2. The CDR3 is 18 residues long. After removal of 3 bases from V and 9 bases from J, the junction contained 19 bases not matched to a gene. The V gene's germline CDR1 is LNHDA and CDR2 SQIVND (reference sequence). This CDR3 is CASSMASGVAGLGGEQFF. Written as DNA, the CDR3 is TGTGCCAGTAGTATGGCCTCCGGGGTAGCGGGACTAGGGGGTGAGCAGTTCTTC. Variable domain in full (rest from reference TRBV19 and TRBJ2-1): DGGITQSPKYLFRKEGQNVTLSCEQNLNHDAMYWYRQDPGQGLRLIYYSQIVNDFQKGDIAEGYSVSREKKESFPLTVTSAQKNPTAFYLCASSMASGVAGLGGEQFFGPGTRLTVL.

In this sample, this clone turned up a few times. This chain links TRBV6-6 with TRBJ1-2; tentative D call: TRBD1 (5 bases). V was cut by 7 bases and J by 2 bases, with 14 bases left in between. The CDR3 totals 14 residues. Germline-derived CDR1 and CDR2 are MNHNY and SVGAGI (reference sequence). CDR3 DNA: TGTGCCAGCAACTTCCCCCAGGGAAACTATGGCTACACCTTC. Its translation is CASNFPQGNYGYTF.

The table lists this clone with a few counts. The chain couples TRBV29-1 to TRBJ1-5; perhaps TRBD1 as D (6 bases). Germline-derived CDR1 and CDR2 are SQVTM and ANQGSEA. Between the trimmed V and J ends, which lost 4 bases and 3 bases, there was a span of 16 bases. There are 15 residues in the CDR3. The CDR3 nucleotides are TGCAGCGTTGTAGAGGACAGAAACAACAATCAGCCCCAGCATTTT. Its translation is CSVVEDRNNNQPQHF.

The J gene is TRBJ1-4, the V gene TRBV15, with D possibly TRBD1 on 6 matching bases. V was shortened by 0 bases and J by 7 bases, with 15 bases between the two germline ends. The CDR3 runs 16 residues. Germline values: CDR1 LNHNV, CDR2 YYDKDF (reference sequence). In nucleotides, the CDR3 is TGTGCCACCAGCAGAGATTATCGGGGGCGTGGTGAAAAACTGTTTTTT. Encoded protein: CATSRDYRGRGEKLFF.

Concerning this clone: In the same sample, other DNA sequences code for this CDR3. V and J are TRBV30 and TRBJ2-6, with D hard to call. The V gene's germline CDR1 is GTSNPN and CDR2 SVGIG (reference sequence). The ends were cut back, 2 bases at V and 4 bases at J, with 3 bases in the middle. This CDR3 has 12 amino acids. Here the CDR3 DNA reads TGTGCCTGGAGTTCGGGGGCCAACGTCCTGACTTTC. It is translated as CAWSSGANVLTF.

The gene calls are TRBV4-1 and TRBJ2-7, with D uncertain. Trimming pared 0 bases from V and 4 bases from J, leaving 16 bases between. The CDR3 covers 16 residues. Germline V gives CDR1 MGHRA, CDR2 YSYEKL. CDR3 protein: CASSQDDLVNLYEQYF. CDR3 bases: TGCGCCAGCAGCCAAGACGACCTAGTCAACCTGTACGAGCAGTACTTC.

The CDR3 reads CAWSVGYRRTYEQYF. CDR3 nucleotides: TGTGCCTGGAGTGTGGGTTACCGCCGGACCTACGAGCAGTACTTC. The rearrangement uses TRBV30 and TRBJ2-7, with no clear D. The CDR3 loop spans 15 amino acids. Germline CDR1 and CDR2: GTSNPN and SVGIG (reference sequence). V was pared by 0 bases and J by 2 bases, with 14 bases between.

This clone came up once. V usage is TRBV2 and J usage is TRBJ2-7; 8 nucleotides match TRBD1. Germline trimming cut 6 bases from V and 6 bases from J; bases unmatched to any gene: 13. The CDR3 has 15 residues. The germline CDR1 and CDR2 sequences are SNHLY and FYNNEI. The CDR3 DNA reads TGTGCCAGCAGAGGGACACCCTCAGGGGGCAGCGAGCAGTACTTC. It codes for CASRGTPSGGSEQYF.